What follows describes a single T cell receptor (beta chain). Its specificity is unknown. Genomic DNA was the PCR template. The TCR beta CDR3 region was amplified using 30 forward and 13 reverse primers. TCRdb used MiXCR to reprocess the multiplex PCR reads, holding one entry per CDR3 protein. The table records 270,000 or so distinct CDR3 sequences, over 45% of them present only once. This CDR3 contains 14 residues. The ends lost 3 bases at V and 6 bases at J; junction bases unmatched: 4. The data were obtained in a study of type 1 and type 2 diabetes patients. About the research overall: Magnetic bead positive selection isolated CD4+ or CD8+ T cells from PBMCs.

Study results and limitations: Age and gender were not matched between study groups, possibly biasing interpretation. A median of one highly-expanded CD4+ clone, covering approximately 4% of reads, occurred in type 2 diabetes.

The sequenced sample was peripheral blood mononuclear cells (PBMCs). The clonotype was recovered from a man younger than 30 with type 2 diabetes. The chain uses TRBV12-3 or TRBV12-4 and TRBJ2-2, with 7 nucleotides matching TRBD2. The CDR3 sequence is CASSFRRGSGELFF. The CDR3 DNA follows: TGTGCCAGCAGTTTTCGGCGGGGGTCCGGGGAGCTGTTTTTT.